This TCR beta chain was recorded in a study of blood T cell repertoires in COVID-19. Study overall: Sources were T cells, B-cell-depleted T cells, or PBMCs; the material itself was cDNA or gDNA.

Methods used by the authors: Amplifying reference gene primers gave estimates of nucleated cell counts. The data were produced by immunoSEQ multiplex PCR, yet TCRdb's version contains in-frame clones alone and is incomplete. V and J calls and clone size follow that table, whereas D and trimming were derived from the DNA. Altogether just under 150,000 clones are present, 87% being singletons, with the ten largest covering about 37%. Unmatched junction bases numbered 3, after V lost 3 bases and J lost 4 bases. The CDR3 has 15 amino acids. The germline CDR1 and CDR2 sequences are SGDLS and YYNGEE. This receptor was taken from a man aged 50-60 years who had recovered from COVID-19. Sequenced: peripheral blood. The genes are TRBV9 and TRBJ2-6, with 8 bases that match TRBD1. The CDR3 nucleotides read TGTGCCAGCAGCGCCAGGGGGCTCGGGGCCAACGTCCTGACTTTC. Translated, it gives CASSARGLGANVLTF.